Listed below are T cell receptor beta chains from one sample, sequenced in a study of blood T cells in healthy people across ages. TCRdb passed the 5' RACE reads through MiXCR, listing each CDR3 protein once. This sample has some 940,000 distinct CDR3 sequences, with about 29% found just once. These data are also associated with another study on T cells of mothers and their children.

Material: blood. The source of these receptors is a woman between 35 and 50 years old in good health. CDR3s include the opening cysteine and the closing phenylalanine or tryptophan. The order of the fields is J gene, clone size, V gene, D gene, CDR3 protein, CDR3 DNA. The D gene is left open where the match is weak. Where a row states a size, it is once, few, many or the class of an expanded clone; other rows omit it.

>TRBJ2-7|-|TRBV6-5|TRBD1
CASSRTGSNEQYF
TGTGCCAGCAGTAGGACAGGGTCAAATGAGCAGTACTTC
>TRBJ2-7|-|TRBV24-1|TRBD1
CATSAPPGQGVTEQYF
TGTGCCACCAGTGCGCCGCCGGGACAGGGTGTTACCGAGCAGTACTTC
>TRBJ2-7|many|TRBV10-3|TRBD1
CAIRGQPSYEQYF
TGTGCCATCCGGGGACAGCCCTCCTACGAGCAGTACTTC
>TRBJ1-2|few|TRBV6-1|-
CASSEEQRANYGYTF
TGTGCCAGCAGTGAAGAACAGCGAGCTAACTATGGCTACACCTTC
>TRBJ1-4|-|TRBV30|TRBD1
CAWREKGGQNEKLFF
TGTGCCTGGAGGGAAAAAGGGGGCCAGAATGAAAAACTGTTTTTT
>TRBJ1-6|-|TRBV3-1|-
CASSQFPGLPNSPLHF
TGTGCCAGCAGCCAGTTCCCGGGACTGCCAAATTCACCCCTCCACTTT
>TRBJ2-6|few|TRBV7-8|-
CASSLTGEGSGANVLTF
TGTGCCAGCAGCTTAACAGGGGAGGGGTCTGGGGCCAACGTCCTGACTTTC
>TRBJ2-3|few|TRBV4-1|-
CASSQVFGALSTDTQYF
TGCGCCAGCAGCCAGGTCTTTGGGGCCTTAAGCACAGATACGCAGTATTTT
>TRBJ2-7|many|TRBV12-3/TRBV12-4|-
CASSLAGLTYEQYF
TGTGCCAGCAGTTTAGCAGGCCTCACCTACGAGCAGTACTTC
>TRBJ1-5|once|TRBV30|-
CAWSKQGYSNQPQHF
TGTGCCTGGAGTAAACAGGGATATAGCAATCAGCCCCAGCATTTT
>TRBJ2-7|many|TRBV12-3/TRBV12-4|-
CASSLEKGYEQYF
TGTGCCAGCAGTTTAGAGAAGGGGTACGAGCAGTACTTC
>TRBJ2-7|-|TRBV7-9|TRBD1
CASSPRQGQGALNSYEQYF
TGTGCCAGCAGCCCAAGGCAGGGACAGGGGGCCTTAAACTCCTACGAGCAGTACTTC
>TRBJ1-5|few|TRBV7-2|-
CASSWGLYQPQHF
TGTGCCAGCAGCTGGGGTCTTTATCAGCCCCAGCATTTT
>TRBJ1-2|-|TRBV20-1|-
CSVSWGEYGYTF
TGCAGTGTGAGCTGGGGCGAGTATGGCTACACCTTC
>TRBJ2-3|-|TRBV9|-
CASSAWDFSTDTQYF
TGTGCCAGCAGCGCCTGGGACTTTAGCACAGATACGCAGTATTTT
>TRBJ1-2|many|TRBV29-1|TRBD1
CSVGTGTGYGYTF
TGCAGCGTCGGTACCGGGACAGGGTATGGCTACACCTTC
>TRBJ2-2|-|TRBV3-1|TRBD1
CASSGRGLTGELFF
TGTGCCAGCTCTGGCAGGGGGCTTACCGGGGAGCTGTTTTTT
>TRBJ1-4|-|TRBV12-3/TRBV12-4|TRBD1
CASSFHGQGGLFF
TGTGCCAGCAGTTTCCACGGACAGGGGGGACTGTTTTTT
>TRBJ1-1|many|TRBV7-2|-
CASSSGWNTEAFF
TGTGCCAGCAGCTCGGGGTGGAACACTGAAGCTTTCTTT
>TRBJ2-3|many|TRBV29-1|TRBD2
CSVRASGADTQYF
TGCAGCGTCCGAGCTAGCGGGGCAGATACGCAGTATTTT
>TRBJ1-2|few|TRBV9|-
CASSVTGSDYGYTF
TGTGCCAGCAGCGTAACAGGGTCGGACTATGGCTACACCTTC
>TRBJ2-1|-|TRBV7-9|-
CASSQDWLQGRDYEQFF
TGCGCCAGCAGCCAAGATTGGCTTCAGGGGCGCGACTATGAGCAGTTCTTC
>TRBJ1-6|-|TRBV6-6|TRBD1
CASSSTDRGNNSPFHF
TGTGCCAGCAGTTCTACGGACAGGGGTAATAATTCACCCTTCCACTTT
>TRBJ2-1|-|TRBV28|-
CASRDLIHEQFF
TGTGCCAGCAGGGACTTAATCCATGAGCAGTTCTTC
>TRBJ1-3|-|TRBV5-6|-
CASRGVAENTIYF
TGTGCCAGCAGGGGGGTTGCCGAAAACACCATATATTTT
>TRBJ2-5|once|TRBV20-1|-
CSAGEKGDPRTQYF
TGCAGTGCTGGAGAAAAGGGGGACCCGAGGACCCAGTACTTC
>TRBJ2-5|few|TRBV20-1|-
CSATRIRDHLGETQYF
TGCAGTGCGACGAGGATCCGGGATCACCTGGGGGAGACCCAGTACTTC
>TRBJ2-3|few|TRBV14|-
CASSLRLGPGDTQYF
TGTGCCAGCAGCCTCCGACTAGGCCCGGGAGATACGCAGTATTTT
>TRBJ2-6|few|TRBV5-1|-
CASKASGANVLTF
TGCGCCAGCAAAGCCTCTGGGGCCAACGTCCTGACTTTC
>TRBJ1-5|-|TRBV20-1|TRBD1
CSAAPFGTGTNPHQPQHF
TGCAGTGCTGCTCCGTTCGGGACAGGCACAAATCCCCATCAGCCCCAGCATTTT
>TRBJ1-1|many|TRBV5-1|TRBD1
CASSLGQGANTEAFF
TGTGCCAGTAGCCTAGGACAGGGGGCGAACACTGAAGCTTTCTTT
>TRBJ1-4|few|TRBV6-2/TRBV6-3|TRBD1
CAIGTALGDEKLFF
TGTGCCATCGGGACAGCCTTAGGGGATGAAAAACTGTTTTTT